The 2 T cell receptor beta chains below all came from one sample that was sequenced in a study of T cells in women clearing cervical HPV infection. The table came from immunoSEQ multiplex PCR; TCRdb's copy has only in-frame clones and leaves some out. The sample's table shows roughly 47,000 clones. Specimen: blood buffy coat. The receptors were sampled from a woman aged 18-69 years with a cervical HPV16 infection that either progressed to CIN3+ or cleared (not recorded which).

Comment on this clone: The DNA ends 3 residues before the CDR3 does, and the rest of the CDR3 is filled in from the germline J gene. The chain uses TRBV20-1 and TRBJ1-1; D might be TRBD1 (6 bases). The CDR3 length is 13 residues. Germline V lookup: CDR1 DFQATT, CDR2 SNEGSKA (reference sequence). V shed 5 bases and J shed 3 bases, with 13 bases lying between them. CDR3 DNA, as far as it was read: TGCAGTGCTCCCCGAGGGGGACACACTGAA. It yields the protein CSAPRGGHTE. The full-length CDR3 reads as CSAPRGGHTEAFF.

A note on this clone: Coverage ceases 3 residues before the CDR3 finishes, and the germline J gene fills in the end. The chain joins TRBV2 to TRBJ2-1; 9 bases fit TRBD2. The CDR3 spans 14 residues. CDR1 is SNHLY and CDR2 is FYNNEI in the germline V gene. V shed 4 bases, J shed 3 bases, and the junction held 1 base outside the gene matches. CDR3 DNA (partial): TGTGCCAGCAGTGTGACTAGCGGCTACAATGAG. Its translation: CASSVTSGYNE. The whole CDR3 sequence reads CASSVTSGYNEQFF.